A single T cell receptor (beta chain) is shown here with its context. TCRdb's table, derived via immunoSEQ multiplex PCR, lists solely in-frame clones and lacks some. The sample has fewer than 500,000 clones; about 85% are singletons. This sample was included in a study of blood T cell repertoires in COVID-19. Whole-study context: Sample material is recorded as cDNA or gDNA derived from T cells, B-cell-depleted T cells, or PBMCs.

The CDR3 is 14 residues long. Germline CDR1 reads LNHDA; CDR2 reads SQIVND (reference sequence). V was shortened by 8 bases and J by 6 bases, with 19 bases between the two germline ends. Sequencing used PBMCs or T cells enriched from blood (not recorded which). The chain joins TRBV19 to TRBJ1-1, with D possibly matching TRBD1 (5 bases). This TCR was sampled from a woman under 30 who had recovered from COVID-19. CDR3 amino acids: CASRHEVGVPEAFF. The DNA for the CDR3 is TGTGCCAGTCGCCACGAGGTAGGGGTTCCTGAAGCTTTCTTT.